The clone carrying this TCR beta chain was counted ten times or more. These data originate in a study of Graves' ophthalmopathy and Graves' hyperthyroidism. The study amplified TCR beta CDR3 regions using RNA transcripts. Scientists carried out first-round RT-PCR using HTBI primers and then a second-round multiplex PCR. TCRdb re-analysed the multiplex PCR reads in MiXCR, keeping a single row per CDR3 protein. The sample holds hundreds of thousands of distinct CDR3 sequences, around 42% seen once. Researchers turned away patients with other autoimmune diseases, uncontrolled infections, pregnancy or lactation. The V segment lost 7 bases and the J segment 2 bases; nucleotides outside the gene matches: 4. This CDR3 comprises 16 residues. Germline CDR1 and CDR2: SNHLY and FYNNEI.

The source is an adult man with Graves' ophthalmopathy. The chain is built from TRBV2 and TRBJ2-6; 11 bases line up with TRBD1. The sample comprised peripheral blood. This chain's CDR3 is CASNRGQGAGANVLTF. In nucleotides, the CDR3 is TGTGCCAGCAATAGGGGACAGGGGGCTGGGGCCAACGTCCTGACTTTC. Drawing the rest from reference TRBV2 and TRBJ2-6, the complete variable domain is EPEVTQTPSHQVTQMGQEVILRCVPISNHLYFYWYRQILGQKVEFLVSFYNNEISEKSEIFDDQFSVERPDGSNFTLKIRSTKLEDSAMYFCASNRGQGAGANVLTFGAGSRLTVL.